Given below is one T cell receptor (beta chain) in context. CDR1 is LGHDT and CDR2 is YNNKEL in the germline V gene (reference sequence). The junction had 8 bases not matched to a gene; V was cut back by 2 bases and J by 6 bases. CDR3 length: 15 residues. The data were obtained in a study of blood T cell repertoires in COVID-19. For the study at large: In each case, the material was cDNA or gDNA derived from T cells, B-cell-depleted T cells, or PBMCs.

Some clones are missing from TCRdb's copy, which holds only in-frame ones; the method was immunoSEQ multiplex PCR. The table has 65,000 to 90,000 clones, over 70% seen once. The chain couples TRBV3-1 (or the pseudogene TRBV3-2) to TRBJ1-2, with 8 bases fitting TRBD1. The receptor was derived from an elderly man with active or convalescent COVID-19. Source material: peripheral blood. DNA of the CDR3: TGTGCCAGCAGCCAAAAAACAGGGGGGTGGCATGGCTACACCTTC. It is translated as CASSQKTGGWHGYTF.